The 5 T cell receptor beta chains reported below all come from one sample, sequenced in a study of control samples from healthy donors and cancer patients. Profiled with immunoSEQ multiplex PCR; TCRdb holds only in-frame clones, not every one. The table shows about 42,000 clones, with roughly 83% occurring only once. Source material: blood. The receptors originated from a man aged 60 to 69 in good health.

The table lists this clone with a count of one. This chain joins TRBV3-1 (or the pseudogene TRBV3-2) and TRBJ2-7; D is perhaps TRBD2 (5 bases). V was cut by 4 bases and J by 0 bases, with 22 bases left in between. The germline V gene encodes CDR1 LGHDT and CDR2 YNNKEL (reference sequence). The CDR3 has 18 amino acids. The CDR3 DNA sequence: TGTGCCAGCAGCCCCCCGCGACGCGAGGGAAGCAACTCCTACGAGCAGTACTTC. Translation gives CASSPPRREGSNSYEQYF.

This clone has only a few counts. V is TRBV3-1 (or the pseudogene TRBV3-2) and J is TRBJ1-5; D is unclear. Trimming stripped 0 bases from V and 9 bases from J, with 12 bases between. Germline V gives CDR1 LGHDT, CDR2 YNNKEL (reference sequence). The CDR3 runs to 14 residues. In DNA form, the CDR3 reads TGTGCCAGCAGCCAAGATTTAGGCGTTAGGCCCCAGCATTTT. Its protein product is CASSQDLGVRPQHF.

V and J are TRBV15 and TRBJ1-1; D call uncertain. Germline loops: CDR1 LNHNV, CDR2 YYDKDF (reference sequence). V lost 5 bases to trimming and J lost 0 bases, with 10 bases between them. This CDR3 contains 14 residues. In DNA, the CDR3 is TGTGCCACCAGCGCCGGGAGTGTGAACACTGAAGCTTTCTTT. This codes for CATSAGSVNTEAFF.

In this sample, this clone turned up once. The chain recombines TRBV19 with TRBJ1-2; D gene unclear. CDR3 size: 13 residues. V was clipped by 6 bases and J by 1 base, with 9 bases between them. Germline V gives CDR1 LNHDA, CDR2 SQIVND (reference sequence). The CDR3 nucleotides read TGTGCCAGTAGGAGCAGAGATAACTATGGCTACACCTTC. As protein: CASRSRDNYGYTF. The complete variable domain, with remaining parts taken from reference TRBV19 and TRBJ1-2, reads DGGITQSPKYLFRKEGQNVTLSCEQNLNHDAMYWYRQDPGQGLRLIYYSQIVNDFQKGDIAEGYSVSREKKESFPLTVTSAQKNPTAFYLCASRSRDNYGYTFGSGTRLTVV.

The chain uses TRBV24-1 and TRBJ1-1; 7 positions match TRBD1. Germline V gene sequence: CDR1 KGHDR, CDR2 SFDVKD. This CDR3 is 15 amino acids long. J was trimmed by 1 base and V by 4 bases; bases with no gene match: 5. DNA of the CDR3: TGTGCCACCAGTGACCGGACAGGAGGGAACACTGAAGCTTTCTTT. It translates to CATSDRTGGNTEAFF.